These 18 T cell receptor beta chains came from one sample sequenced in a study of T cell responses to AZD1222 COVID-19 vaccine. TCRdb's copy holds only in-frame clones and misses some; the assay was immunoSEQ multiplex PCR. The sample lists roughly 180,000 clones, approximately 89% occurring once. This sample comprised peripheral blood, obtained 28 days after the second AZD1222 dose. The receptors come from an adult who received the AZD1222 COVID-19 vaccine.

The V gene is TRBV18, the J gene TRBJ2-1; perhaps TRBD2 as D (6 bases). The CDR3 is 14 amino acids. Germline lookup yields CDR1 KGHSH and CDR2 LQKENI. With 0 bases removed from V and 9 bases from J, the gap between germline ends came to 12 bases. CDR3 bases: TGTGCCAGCTCACCACCGGGGGACTTCTCTGAGCAGTTCTTC. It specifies CASSPPGDFSEQFF.

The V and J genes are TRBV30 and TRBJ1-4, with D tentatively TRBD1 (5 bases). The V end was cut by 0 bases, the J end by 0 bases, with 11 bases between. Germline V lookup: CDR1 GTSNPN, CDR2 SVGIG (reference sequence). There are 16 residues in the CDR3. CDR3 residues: CAWSVGDLTTNEKLFF. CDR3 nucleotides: TGTGCCTGGAGTGTAGGGGACCTCACAACTAATGAAAAACTGTTTTTT. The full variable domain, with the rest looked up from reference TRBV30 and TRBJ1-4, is SQTIHQWPATLVQPVGSPLSLECTVEGTSNPNLYWYRQAAGRGLQLLFYSVGIGQISSEVPQNLSASRPQDRQFILSSKKLLLSDSGFYLCAWSVGDLTTNEKLFFGSGTQLSVL.

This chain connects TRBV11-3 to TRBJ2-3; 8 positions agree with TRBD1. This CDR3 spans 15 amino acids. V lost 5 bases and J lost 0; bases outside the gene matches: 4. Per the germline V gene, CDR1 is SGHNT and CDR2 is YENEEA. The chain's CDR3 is CASSLRQGSTDTQYF. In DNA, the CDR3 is TGTGCCAGCAGCCTCCGACAGGGGAGCACAGATACGCAGTATTTT. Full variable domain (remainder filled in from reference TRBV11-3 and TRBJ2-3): EAGVVQSPRYKIIEKKQPVAFWCNPISGHNTLYWYLQNLGQGPELLIRYENEEAVDDSQLPKDRFSAERLKGVDSTLKIQPAELGDSAVYLCASSLRQGSTDTQYFGPGTRLTVL.

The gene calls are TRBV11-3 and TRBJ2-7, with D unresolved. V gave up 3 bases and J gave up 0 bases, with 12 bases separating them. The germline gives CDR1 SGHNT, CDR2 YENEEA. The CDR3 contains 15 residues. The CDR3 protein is CASSFIFTDSYEQYF. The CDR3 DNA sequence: TGTGCCAGCAGCTTCATTTTCACAGACTCCTACGAGCAGTACTTC.

The DNA of the CDR3 is TGTGCCAGCAGCAGGGGTCGGCATGAGCAGTTCTTC. It specifies CASSRGRHEQFF. The chain links TRBV5-6 to TRBJ2-1; a weak D match, TRBD1 (5 bases). The V and J ends lost 4 bases and 8 bases respectively, with 10 bases between them. The germline gives CDR1 SGHDT, CDR2 YYEEEE. The CDR3 covers 12 residues.

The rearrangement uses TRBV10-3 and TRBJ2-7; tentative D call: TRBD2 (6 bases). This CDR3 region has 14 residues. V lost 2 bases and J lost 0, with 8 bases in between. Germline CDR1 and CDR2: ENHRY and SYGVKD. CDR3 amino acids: CAISEARDSYEQYF. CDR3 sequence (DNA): TGTGCCATCAGTGAGGCGCGGGACTCCTACGAGCAGTACTTC.

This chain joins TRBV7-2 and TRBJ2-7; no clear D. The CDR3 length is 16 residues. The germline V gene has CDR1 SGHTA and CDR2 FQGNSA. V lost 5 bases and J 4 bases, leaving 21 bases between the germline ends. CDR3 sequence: CASSPTPTLAEYEQYF. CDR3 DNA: TGTGCCAGCAGCCCAACACCAACTTTGGCCGAGTACGAGCAGTACTTC.

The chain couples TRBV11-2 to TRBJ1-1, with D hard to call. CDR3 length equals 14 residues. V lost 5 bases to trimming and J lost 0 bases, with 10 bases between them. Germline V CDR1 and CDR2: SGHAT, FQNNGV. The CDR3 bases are TGTGCCAGCAGCCGGACGAGGATGAACACTGAAGCTTTCTTT. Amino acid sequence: CASSRTRMNTEAFF.

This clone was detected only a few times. The CDR3 DNA is TGTGCCATCAGTGAGTCACCCGGGAACACTGAAGCTTTCTTT. Translation: CAISESPGNTEAFF. The J gene is TRBJ1-1, the V gene TRBV10-3; D unresolved. V lost 0 bases and J 1 base, leaving 6 bases between the germline ends. Germline V gives CDR1 ENHRY, CDR2 SYGVKD. This CDR3 is built from 14 residues.

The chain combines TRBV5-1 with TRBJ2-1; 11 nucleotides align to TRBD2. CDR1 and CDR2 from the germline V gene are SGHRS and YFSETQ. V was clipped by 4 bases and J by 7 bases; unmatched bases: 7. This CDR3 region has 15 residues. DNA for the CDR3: TGCGCCAGCAGCCCCCGGACTAGCGGGTGGAATGAGCAGTTCTTC. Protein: CASSPRTSGWNEQFF.

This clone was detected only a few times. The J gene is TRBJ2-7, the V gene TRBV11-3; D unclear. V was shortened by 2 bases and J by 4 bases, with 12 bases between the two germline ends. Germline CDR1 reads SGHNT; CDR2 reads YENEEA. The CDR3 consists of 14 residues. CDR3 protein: CASSLLLHSYEQYF. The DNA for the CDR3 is TGTGCCAGCAGCTTATTACTGCACTCGTACGAGCAGTACTTC.

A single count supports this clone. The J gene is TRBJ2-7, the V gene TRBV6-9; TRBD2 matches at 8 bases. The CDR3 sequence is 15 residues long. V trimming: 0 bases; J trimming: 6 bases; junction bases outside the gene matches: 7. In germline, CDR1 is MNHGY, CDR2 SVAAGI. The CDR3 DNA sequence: TGTGCCAGCAGTTATTCGGAGGTAGCGGGACGCGAGCAGTACTTC. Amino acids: CASSYSEVAGREQYF.

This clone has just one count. The CDR3 coding sequence is TGTGCCTGGAACCCGGACAGGGGGGATGGCTATGGCTACACCTTC. Amino acid sequence: CAWNPDRGDGYGYTF. The chain combines TRBV30 with TRBJ1-2; TRBD1 agrees at 10 bases. CDR1 GTSNPN and CDR2 SVGIG come from the germline V gene (reference sequence). V shed 4 bases, J shed 4 bases, and the junction held 9 bases outside the gene matches. This CDR3 has 15 amino acids.

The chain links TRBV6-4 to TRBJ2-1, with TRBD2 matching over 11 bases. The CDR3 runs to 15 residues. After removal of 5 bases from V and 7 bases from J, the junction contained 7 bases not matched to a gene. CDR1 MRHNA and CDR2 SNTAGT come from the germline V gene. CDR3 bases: TGTGCCAGCAGTAAACTAGCGGGAGTGGGGAATGAGCAGTTCTTC. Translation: CASSKLAGVGNEQFF.

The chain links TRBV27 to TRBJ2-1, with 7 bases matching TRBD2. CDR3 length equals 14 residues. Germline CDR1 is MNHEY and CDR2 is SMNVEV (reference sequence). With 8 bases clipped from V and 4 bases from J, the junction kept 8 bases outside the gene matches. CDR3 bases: TGTGCCAGCTCCCAGGGACTAACATACAATGAGCAGTTCTTC. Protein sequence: CASSQGLTYNEQFF.

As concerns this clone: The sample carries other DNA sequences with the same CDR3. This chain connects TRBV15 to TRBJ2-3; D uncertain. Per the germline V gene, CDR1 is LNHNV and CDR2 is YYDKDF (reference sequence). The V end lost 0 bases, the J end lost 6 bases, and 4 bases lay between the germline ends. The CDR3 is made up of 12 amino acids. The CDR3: CATSRDLDTQYF. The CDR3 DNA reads TGTGCCACCAGCAGAGATCTCGATACGCAGTATTTT.

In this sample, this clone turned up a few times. The CDR3 bases are TGTGCCAGCTCACCGGGGGGGAAAAATGGCTACACCTTC. It is translated as CASSPGGKNGYTF. The V gene is TRBV18, the J gene TRBJ1-2, with a tentative D call TRBD1 (5 bases). Trimming removed 3 bases from V and 6 bases from J, with 11 bases in between. CDR3 length equals 13 residues. Germline lookup yields CDR1 KGHSH and CDR2 LQKENI.

The CDR3 DNA is TGTGCCACCAGTGATTTAACCCTGACGGGGGACGGGGAGCTGTTTTTT. It specifies CATSDLTLTGDGELFF. The chain links TRBV24-1 to TRBJ2-2, with D possibly matching TRBD2 (6 bases). The CDR3 totals 16 residues. The V gene's germline CDR1 is KGHDR and CDR2 SFDVKD. Trimming stripped 1 base from V and 7 bases from J, with 15 bases between.